This T cell receptor (beta chain) stems from a study of metastatic and nonmetastatic thyroid tumors. Study information: Repertoires from blood and tumor or nodule tissue of malignant and benign thyroid patients were compared.

As originally analysed: It was from CDR3 differences across clinicopathological groups that a distant-metastasis classifier for papillary thyroid cancer was built. MiXCR re-clonotyped the PCR reads for TCRdb. TCRdb's processing, not the authors', yielded these V and J calls. The table shows around 30,000 clones, with about an eighth occurring only once. The CDR3 spans 15 residues. The germline gives CDR1 SGHNT, CDR2 YYREEE (reference sequence). V trimming: 0 bases; J trimming: 6 bases; junction bases outside the gene matches: 3. Thyroid surgery had not been preceded by any treatment in any patient. This clone occurred many times. Antigen specificity is unknown. Study-level findings and limits: Within blood and tumor, benign nodules reportedly had significantly lower TCR beta diversity than malignant thyroid tumors did.

The V and J genes are TRBV5-4 and TRBJ2-2; 9 bases fit TRBD2. This TCR came from a female donor with papillary thyroid cancer or a benign thyroid nodule (not recorded which). Some clones in this sample may be carry-over from other donors' samples. Input material: blood. The CDR3 sequence is CASSLVAGGAGELFF. The CDR3 DNA reads TGTGCCAGCAGCTTGGTGGCGGGAGGGGCCGGGGAGCTGTTTTTT.